The entry below gives a single TCR beta chain sequence along with its context. This specimen belongs to a study of blood T cell repertoires in COVID-19. The V gene's germline CDR1 is SGHVT and CDR2 SQSDAQ. The trim removed 1 base at V and 4 bases at J, leaving 1 base unmatched. This CDR3 spans 15 amino acids. TCRdb keeps only in-frame clones here, not all; method: immunoSEQ multiplex PCR. The sample yields over 150,000 clones, about 88% seen once. The receptor was derived from a man aged 50 to 60 who had recovered from COVID-19. The chain couples TRBV7-4 to TRBJ1-4, with 9 nucleotides matching TRBD1. Sequencing was carried out using PBMCs or T cells enriched from blood (not recorded which). CDR3 in amino acids: CASSLGTGDNEKLFF. CDR3 coding DNA: TGTGCCAGCAGCTTAGGGACAGGGGATAATGAAAAACTGTTTTTT.